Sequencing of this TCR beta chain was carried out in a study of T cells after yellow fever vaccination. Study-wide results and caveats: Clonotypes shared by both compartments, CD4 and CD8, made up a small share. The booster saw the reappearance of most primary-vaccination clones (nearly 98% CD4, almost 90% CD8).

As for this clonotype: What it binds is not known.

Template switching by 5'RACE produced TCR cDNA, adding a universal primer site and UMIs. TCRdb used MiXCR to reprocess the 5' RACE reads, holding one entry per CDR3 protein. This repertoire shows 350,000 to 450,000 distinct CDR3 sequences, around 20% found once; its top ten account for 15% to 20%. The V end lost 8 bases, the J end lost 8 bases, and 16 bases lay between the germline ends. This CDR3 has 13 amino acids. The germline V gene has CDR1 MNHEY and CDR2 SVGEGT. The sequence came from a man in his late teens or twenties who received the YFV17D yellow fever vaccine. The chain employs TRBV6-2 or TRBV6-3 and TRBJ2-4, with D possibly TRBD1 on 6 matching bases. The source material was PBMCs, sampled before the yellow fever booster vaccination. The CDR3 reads CASQAGTSYIQYF. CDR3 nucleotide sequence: TGTGCCAGCCAAGCCGGGACAAGTTACATTCAGTACTTC.